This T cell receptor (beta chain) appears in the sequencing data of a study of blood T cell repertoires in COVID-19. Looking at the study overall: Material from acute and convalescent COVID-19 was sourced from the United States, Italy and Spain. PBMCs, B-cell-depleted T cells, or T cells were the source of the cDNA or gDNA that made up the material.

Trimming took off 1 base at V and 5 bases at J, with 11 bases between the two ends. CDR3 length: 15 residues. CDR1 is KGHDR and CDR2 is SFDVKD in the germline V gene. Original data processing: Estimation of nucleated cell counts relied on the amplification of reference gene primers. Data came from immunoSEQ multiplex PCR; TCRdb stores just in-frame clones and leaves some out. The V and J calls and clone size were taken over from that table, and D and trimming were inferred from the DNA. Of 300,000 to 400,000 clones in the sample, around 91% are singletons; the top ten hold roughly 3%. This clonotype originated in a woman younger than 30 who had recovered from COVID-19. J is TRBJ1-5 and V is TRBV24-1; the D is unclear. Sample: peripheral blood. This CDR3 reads CATSDLEGGDQPQHF. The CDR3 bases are TGTGCCACCAGTGATTTAGAGGGTGGGGATCAGCCCCAGCATTTT.